This TCR beta chain was identified in a study of immune evolution from preneoplasia to lung adenocarcinoma. Between the trimmed V and J ends, which lost 2 bases and 6 bases, there was a span of 16 bases. CDR3 length: 15 amino acids. From germline, CDR1 is MNHEY and CDR2 SVGAGI. This clone has only a few counts. Assay: immunoSEQ multiplex PCR; the TCRdb copy retains only in-frame clones and omits some. The sample has 9,300 or so clones; over 75% are singletons. This receptor was identified in a donor at least 70 years old with lung adenocarcinoma. This chain connects TRBV6-5 to TRBJ1-2; D unresolved. The specimen was FFPE minimally invasive lung adenocarcinoma tissue. In DNA form, the CDR3 reads TGTGCCAGCAGTTACCTGACTATGGGCTCTGATGGCTACACCTTC. Amino acids: CASSYLTMGSDGYTF.